These 9 T cell receptor beta chains were all obtained from the same sample, sequenced in a study of T cells after yellow fever vaccination. A single record per CDR3 protein comes from TCRdb applying MiXCR to the 5' RACE reads. The top ten hold roughly a third of the sample, which has 150,000 to 200,000 distinct CDR3 sequences, about a tenth seen once. Here the sequenced sample was CD8+ T cells sorted from PBMCs, taken 45 days after the yellow fever booster vaccination. All receptors derive from a man aged 18 to 30 who received the YFV17D yellow fever vaccine.

The V and J genes are TRBV29-1 and TRBJ1-1; the match to TRBD1 covers 9 bases. Unmatched junction bases numbered 3, after V lost 2 bases and J lost 8 bases. Germline assignment: CDR1 SQVTM and CDR2 ANQGSEA. The CDR3 consists of 12 residues. Here the CDR3 DNA reads TGCAGCGTTGAATGGGGGACAGGGGAAGCTTTCTTT. It yields the protein CSVEWGTGEAFF.

The rearrangement joins TRBV19 to TRBJ1-6; 9 bases fit TRBD1. The CDR3 length is 14 residues. The J segment lost 10 bases and the V segment lost 4 bases, leaving 5 bases of the junction unmatched. Per the germline V gene, CDR1 is LNHDA and CDR2 is SQIVND (reference sequence). CDR3 protein: CASSTGTGQSPLHF. CDR3 DNA: TGTGCCAGTAGTACTGGGACAGGGCAATCACCCCTCCACTTT. Together with reference TRBV19 and TRBJ1-6, the CDR3 gives the full variable domain: DGGITQSPKYLFRKEGQNVTLSCEQNLNHDAMYWYRQDPGQGLRLIYYSQIVNDFQKGDIAEGYSVSREKKESFPLTVTSAQKNPTAFYLCASSTGTGQSPLHFGNGTRLTVT.

The chain is built from TRBV13 and TRBJ2-7, with a possible D match to TRBD2 (7 bases). The germline gives CDR1 PRHDT, CDR2 FYEKMQ (reference sequence). Deletions cut 4 bases from V and 0 bases from J, with 16 bases between. CDR3 length: 16 amino acids. CDR3 region: CASSSAGGQSSYEQYF. The CDR3 DNA is TGTGCCAGCAGCTCTGCCGGGGGGCAGTCCTCCTACGAGCAGTACTTC.

The CDR3 nucleotides are TGTGCCAGCAGTTGGACTAGCGGGGAGCACAATGAGCAGTTCTTC. Translation: CASSWTSGEHNEQFF. The V call is TRBV6-6, the J call TRBJ2-1; TRBD2 agrees at 12 bases. Germline CDR1 MNHNY, CDR2 SVGAGI (reference sequence). The CDR3 extends over 15 amino acids. V trimming: 4 bases; J trimming: 5 bases; junction bases outside the gene matches: 3.

The chain recombines TRBV7-9 with TRBJ2-3; D call uncertain. Between the trimmed V and J ends, which lost 5 bases and 3 bases, there was a span of 9 bases. Germline assignment: CDR1 SEHNR and CDR2 FQNEAQ (reference sequence). CDR3 length: 13 residues. The CDR3 here is CASSLALTDTQYF. The CDR3 DNA is TGTGCCAGCAGCCTCGCCTTGACAGATACGCAGTATTTT.

This clonotype is large (0.1 to 1%) in the sample. This chain links TRBV7-2 with TRBJ1-1; TRBD1 agrees at 7 bases. This CDR3 is built from 14 residues. The germline gives CDR1 SGHTA, CDR2 FQGNSA. Trimming took 1 base from V and 4 from J; bases not matched to a gene: 3. The CDR3 loop is CASSLGSGGTEAFF. Written as DNA, the CDR3 is TGTGCCAGCAGCTTAGGGTCAGGGGGCACTGAAGCTTTCTTT.

This clonotype was seen repeatedly, ten times or more. The chain has TRBV4-3 and TRBJ1-1, with 8 bases aligning to TRBD1. In germline, CDR1 is LGHNA, CDR2 YSLEER. The V segment lost 4 bases and the J segment 1 base; nucleotides outside the gene matches: 8. The CDR3 contains 16 residues. CDR3 sequence: CASSPFPTGANTEAFF. CDR3 sequence (DNA): TGCGCCAGCAGCCCCTTCCCGACAGGGGCGAACACTGAAGCTTTCTTT.

The rearrangement links TRBV5-6 to TRBJ2-7; D possibly matches TRBD1 or TRBD2 (6 bases each). Per the germline V gene, CDR1 is SGHDT and CDR2 is YYEEEE. The CDR3 runs to 15 residues. The V and J ends lost 5 bases and 4 bases respectively, with 19 bases between them. DNA of the CDR3: TGTGCCAGCAGTCCTCCGCCCTGGGGGGCGTACGAGCAGTACGTC. This sequence encodes CASSPPPWGAYEQYV.

This clonotype was recorded a few times. V and J are TRBV5-1 and TRBJ2-2; D is possibly TRBD2 (6 bases). From germline, CDR1 is SGHRS and CDR2 YFSETQ. CDR3 length equals 16 residues. The V end lost 0 bases, the J end lost 3 bases, and 12 bases lay between the germline ends. The CDR3 sequence is CASSLAGGADTGELFF. Here the CDR3 DNA reads TGCGCCAGCAGCTTGGCCGGAGGGGCCGACACCGGGGAGCTGTTTTTT.